This TCR beta chain emerged from a study of neoadjuvant anti-PD-1 for oral cavity cancer. Study-wide points: With a few patients per group, TCR findings need larger cohorts.

Time point noted: after neoadjuvant nivolumab, at surgical resection. The patients had HPV-negative, locally advanced oral cavity squamous cell carcinoma. V was clipped by 10 bases and J by 0 bases; unmatched bases: 9. Germline V CDR1 and CDR2: MNHEY, SVGAGI. The CDR3 is 15 amino acids. PBMC libraries mostly used about 450 ng of input genomic DNA, with six replicates per sample. Generated by immunoSEQ multiplex PCR, the TCRdb table keeps only in-frame clones and is missing some. Of approximately 42,000 clones in the sample, approximately 80% were seen once. This clone was seen a handful of times. Its target is unknown.

The TCR sequence derives from a person aged 40 to 85 with oral cavity squamous cell carcinoma. The chain carries TRBV6-5 and TRBJ2-7; 10 bases match TRBD2. The sample in question was PBMCs, obtained after nivolumab (anti-PD-1) treatment. The CDR3 DNA reads as TGTGCCACCCCGCCGGCTAGCGGGAGCTCCTACGAGCAGTACTTC. Amino acid sequence: CATPPASGSSYEQYF.